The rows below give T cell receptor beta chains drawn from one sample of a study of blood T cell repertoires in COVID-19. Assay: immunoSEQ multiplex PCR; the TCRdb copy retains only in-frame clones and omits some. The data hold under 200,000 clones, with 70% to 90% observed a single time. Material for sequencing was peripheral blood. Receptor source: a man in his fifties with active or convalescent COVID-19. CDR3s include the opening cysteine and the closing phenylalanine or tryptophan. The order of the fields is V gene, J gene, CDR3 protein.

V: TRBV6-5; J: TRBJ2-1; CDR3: CASRGDSAANEQFF
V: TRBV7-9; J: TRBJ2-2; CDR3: CASSLDRLTGELFF
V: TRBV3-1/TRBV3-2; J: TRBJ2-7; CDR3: CASSQVAEQYF
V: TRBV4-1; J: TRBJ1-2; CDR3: CASSLNDGANYGYTF
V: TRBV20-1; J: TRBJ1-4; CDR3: CSASFGRATEKLFF
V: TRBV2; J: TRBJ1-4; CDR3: CASSDRGLEGEKLFF
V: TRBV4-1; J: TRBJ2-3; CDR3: CASSPGTSGRSTDTQYF
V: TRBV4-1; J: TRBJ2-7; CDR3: CASSLTKQGGEQYF
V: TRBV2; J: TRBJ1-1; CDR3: CASRTSRVTEAFF
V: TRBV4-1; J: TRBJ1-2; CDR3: CASSQDPAGINYGYTF
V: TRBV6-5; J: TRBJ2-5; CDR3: CASGRALGETQYF
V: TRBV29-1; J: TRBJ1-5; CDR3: CSVAAGSNQPQHF
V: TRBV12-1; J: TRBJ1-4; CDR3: CASSTPITGRETNEKLFF
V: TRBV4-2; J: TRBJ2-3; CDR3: CASSLRTSGGSTDTQYF
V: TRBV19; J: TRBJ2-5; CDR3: CASSINAGQGEETQYF
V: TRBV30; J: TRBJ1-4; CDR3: CAWSRGSTTNEKLFF
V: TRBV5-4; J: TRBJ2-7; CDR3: CASSLRTTYEQYF
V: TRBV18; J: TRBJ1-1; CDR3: CASSSRGQVSMNTEAFF
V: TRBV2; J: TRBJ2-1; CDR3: CASSEVEGYNEQFF
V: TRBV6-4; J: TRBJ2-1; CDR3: CASSTSGSGGRDEQFF
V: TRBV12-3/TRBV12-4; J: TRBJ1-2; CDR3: CASSSNYGYTF
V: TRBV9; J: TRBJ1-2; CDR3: CASSDQTGYGYTF
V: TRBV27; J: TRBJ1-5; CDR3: CASSPPGNQPQHF
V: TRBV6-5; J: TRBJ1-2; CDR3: CASSPHRSNYGYTF
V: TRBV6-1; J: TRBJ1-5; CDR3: CASRENRGRGTRNQPQHF
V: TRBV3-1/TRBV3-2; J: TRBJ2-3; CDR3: CASSQGADTQYF
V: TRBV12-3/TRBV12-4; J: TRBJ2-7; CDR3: CASSSQGSEQYF
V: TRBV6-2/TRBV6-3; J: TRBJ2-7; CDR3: CASSSPAGGKKEQYF
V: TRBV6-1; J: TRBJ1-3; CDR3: CASSEHSSGNTIYF
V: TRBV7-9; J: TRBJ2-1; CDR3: CASSPGTSGYNEQFF
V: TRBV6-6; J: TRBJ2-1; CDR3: CASTRAGGVDEQFF
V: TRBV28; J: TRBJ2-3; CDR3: CASSFVGGLAGPSTDTQYF
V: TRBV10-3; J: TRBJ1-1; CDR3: CAISSSTGQAFF
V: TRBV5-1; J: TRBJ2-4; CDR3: CASSLAPSGDTKNIQYF
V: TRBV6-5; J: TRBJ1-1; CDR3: CASRRRGNTEAFF
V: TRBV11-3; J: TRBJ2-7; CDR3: CASSSHGTSGRGSYEQYF
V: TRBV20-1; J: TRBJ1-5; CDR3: CSASSGNQGGWNQPQHF
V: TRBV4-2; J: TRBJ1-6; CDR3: CASSQAVGQGDPPLHF
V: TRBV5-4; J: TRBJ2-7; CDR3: CASSLDQGRAYEQYF
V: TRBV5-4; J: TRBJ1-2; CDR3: CASSQGQGNYFQDTF
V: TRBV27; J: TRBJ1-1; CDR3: CASSFSGNTEAFF
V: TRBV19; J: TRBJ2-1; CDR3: CASSNLGGLASYNEQFF
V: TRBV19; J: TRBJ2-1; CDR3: CASSTGSGNEQFF
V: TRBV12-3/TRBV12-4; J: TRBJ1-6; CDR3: CASSSQQNSPLHF
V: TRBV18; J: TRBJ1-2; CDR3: CASSTRRTVVFGTF
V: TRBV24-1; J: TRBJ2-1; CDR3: CATSDWVAGAPNGEQFF
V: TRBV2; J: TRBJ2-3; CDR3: CASSEVWAGPGTTDTQYF
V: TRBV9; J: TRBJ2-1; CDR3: CASSVALAAYNEQFF
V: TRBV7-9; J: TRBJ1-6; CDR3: CASSPDLRGLSPLHF
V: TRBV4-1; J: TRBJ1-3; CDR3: CASSQPVVGNTIYF
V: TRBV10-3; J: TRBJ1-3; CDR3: CAIRTGGADTIYF
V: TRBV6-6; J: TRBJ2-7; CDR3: CASTLSGGVYEQYF
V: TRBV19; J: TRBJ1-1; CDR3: CASSFDRVPEAFF
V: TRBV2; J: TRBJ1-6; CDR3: CASSSRSVYNSPLHF
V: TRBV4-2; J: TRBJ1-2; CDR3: CASSQGTGQRYGYGYTF
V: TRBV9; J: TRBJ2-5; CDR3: CASSEGQGRQETQYF
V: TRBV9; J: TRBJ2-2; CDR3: CASSPYGGGVGGELFF
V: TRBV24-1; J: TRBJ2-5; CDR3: CATSDFGLAGVETQYF
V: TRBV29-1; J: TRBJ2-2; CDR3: CSVDGNTGELFF